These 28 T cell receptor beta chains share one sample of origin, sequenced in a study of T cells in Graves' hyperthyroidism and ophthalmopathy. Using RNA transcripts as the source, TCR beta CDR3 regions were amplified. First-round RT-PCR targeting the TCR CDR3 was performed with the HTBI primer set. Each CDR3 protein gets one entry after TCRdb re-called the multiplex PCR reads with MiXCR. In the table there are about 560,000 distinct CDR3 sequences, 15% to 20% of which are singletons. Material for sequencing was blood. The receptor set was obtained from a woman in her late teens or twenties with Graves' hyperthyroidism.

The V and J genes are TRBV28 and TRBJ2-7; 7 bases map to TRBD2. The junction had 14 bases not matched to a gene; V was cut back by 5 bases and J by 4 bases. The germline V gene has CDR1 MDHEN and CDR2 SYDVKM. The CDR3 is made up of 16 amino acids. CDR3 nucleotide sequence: TGTGCCAGCAGTCCGGGCGGGGCGGGAGATCCGTACGAGCAGTACTTC. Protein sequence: CASSPGGAGDPYEQYF.

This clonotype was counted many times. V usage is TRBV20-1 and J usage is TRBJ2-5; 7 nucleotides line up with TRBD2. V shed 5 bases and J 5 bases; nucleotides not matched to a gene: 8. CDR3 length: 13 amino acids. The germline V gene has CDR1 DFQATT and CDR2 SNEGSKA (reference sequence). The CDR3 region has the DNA TGCAGTGCTCCCAGAGGGGAGGGGGAGACCCAGTACTTC. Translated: CSAPRGEGETQYF.

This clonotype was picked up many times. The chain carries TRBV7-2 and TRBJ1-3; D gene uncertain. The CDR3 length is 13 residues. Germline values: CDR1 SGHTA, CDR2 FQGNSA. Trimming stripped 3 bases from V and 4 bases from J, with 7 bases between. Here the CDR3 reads CASSFGGGNTIYF. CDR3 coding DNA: TGTGCCAGCAGCTTTGGCGGAGGAAACACCATATATTTT.

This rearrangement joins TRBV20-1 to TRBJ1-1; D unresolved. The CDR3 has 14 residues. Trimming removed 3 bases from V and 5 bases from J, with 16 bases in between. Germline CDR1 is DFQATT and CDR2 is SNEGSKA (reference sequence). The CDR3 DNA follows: TGCAGTGCTAGCCGGGCAGGCCCTCGGACTGAAGCTTTCTTT. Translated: CSASRAGPRTEAFF.

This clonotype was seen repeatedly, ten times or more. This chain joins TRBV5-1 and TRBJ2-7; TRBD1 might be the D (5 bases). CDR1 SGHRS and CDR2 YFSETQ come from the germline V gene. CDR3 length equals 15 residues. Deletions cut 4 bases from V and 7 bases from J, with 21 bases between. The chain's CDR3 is CASSPGSSGPGEQYF. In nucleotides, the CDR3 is TGCGCCAGCAGCCCCGGGTCCTCGGGCCCAGGGGAGCAGTACTTC.

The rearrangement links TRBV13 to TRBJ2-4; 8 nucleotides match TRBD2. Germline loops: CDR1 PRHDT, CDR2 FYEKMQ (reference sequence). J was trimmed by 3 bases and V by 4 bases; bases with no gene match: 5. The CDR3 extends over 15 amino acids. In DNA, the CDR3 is TGTGCCAGCAGCTGGACCCTAGCGGGCAAAAACATTCAGTACTTC. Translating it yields CASSWTLAGKNIQYF.

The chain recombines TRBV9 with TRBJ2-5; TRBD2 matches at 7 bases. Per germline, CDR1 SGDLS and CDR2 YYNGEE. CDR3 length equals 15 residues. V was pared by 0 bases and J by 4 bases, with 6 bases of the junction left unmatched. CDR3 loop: CASSVGTRFGETQYF. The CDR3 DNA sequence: TGTGCCAGCAGCGTAGGGACTAGATTTGGAGAGACCCAGTACTTC.

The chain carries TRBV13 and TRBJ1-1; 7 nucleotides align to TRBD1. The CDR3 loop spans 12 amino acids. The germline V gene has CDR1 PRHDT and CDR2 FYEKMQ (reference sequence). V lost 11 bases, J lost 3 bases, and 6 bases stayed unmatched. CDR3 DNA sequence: TGTGCCGCAGGGAGGGGGCACACTGAAGCTTTCTTT. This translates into CAAGRGHTEAFF.

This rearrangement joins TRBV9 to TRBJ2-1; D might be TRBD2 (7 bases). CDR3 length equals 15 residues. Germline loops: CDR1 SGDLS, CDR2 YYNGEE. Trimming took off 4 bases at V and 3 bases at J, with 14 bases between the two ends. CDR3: CASSRGGGNYNEQFF. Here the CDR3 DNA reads TGTGCCAGCAGCCGAGGGGGGGGCAACTACAATGAGCAGTTCTTC.

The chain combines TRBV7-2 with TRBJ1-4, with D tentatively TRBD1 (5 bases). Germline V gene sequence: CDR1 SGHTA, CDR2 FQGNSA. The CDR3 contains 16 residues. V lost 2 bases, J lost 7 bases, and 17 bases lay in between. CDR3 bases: TGTGCCAGCAGCTTATCACCGCCGGGGGTGGGTGAAAAACTGTTTTTT. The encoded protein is CASSLSPPGVGEKLFF.

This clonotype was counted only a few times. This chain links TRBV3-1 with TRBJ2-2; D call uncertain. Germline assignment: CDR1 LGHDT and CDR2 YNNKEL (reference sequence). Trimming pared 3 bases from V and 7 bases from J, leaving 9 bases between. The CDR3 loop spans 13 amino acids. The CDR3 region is CASSHTFVGELFF. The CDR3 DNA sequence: TGTGCCAGCAGCCACACCTTCGTCGGGGAGCTGTTTTTT.

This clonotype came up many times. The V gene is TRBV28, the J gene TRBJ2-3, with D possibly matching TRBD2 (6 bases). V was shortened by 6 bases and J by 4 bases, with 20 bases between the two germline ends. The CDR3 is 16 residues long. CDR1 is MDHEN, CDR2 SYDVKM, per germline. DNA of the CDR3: TGTGCCAGCAGCAACCGGGACTTCCTTAGTTCAGATACGCAGTATTTT. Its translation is CASSNRDFLSSDTQYF.

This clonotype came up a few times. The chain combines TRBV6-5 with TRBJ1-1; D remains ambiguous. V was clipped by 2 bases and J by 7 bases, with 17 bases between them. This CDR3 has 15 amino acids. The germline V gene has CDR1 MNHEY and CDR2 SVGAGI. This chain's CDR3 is CASSYPGSEEIEAFF. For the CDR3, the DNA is TGTGCCAGCAGTTACCCCGGTTCAGAAGAAATTGAAGCTTTCTTT.

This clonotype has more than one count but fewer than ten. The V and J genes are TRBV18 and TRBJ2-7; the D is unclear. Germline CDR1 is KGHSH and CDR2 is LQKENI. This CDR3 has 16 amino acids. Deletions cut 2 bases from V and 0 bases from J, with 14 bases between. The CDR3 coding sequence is TGTGCCAGCTCACCAAAACAGAAACTCAACTCCTACGAGCAGTACTTC. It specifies CASSPKQKLNSYEQYF.

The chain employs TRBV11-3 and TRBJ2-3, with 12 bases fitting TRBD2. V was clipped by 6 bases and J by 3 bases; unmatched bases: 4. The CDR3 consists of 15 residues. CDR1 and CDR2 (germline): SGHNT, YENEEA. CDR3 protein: CASRPLAGGTDTQYF. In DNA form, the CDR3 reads TGTGCCAGCAGACCACTAGCGGGGGGAACAGATACGCAGTATTTT.

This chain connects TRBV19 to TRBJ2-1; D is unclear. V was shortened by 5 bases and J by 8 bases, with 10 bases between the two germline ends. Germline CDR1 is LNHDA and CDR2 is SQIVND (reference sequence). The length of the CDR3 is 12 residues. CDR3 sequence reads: CASSAAGDEQFF. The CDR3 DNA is TGTGCCAGTAGTGCTGCCGGCGATGAGCAGTTCTTC.

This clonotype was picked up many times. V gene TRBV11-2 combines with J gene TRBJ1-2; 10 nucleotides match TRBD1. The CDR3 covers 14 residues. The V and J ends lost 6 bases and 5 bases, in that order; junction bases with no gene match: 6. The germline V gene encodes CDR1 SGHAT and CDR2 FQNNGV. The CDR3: CASRPTGGSYGYTF. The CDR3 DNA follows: TGTGCCAGCAGGCCGACAGGGGGCTCGTATGGCTACACCTTC. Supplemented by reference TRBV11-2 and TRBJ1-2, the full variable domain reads EAGVAQSPRYKIIEKRQSVAFWCNPISGHATLYWYQQILGQGPKLLIQFQNNGVVDDSQLPKDRFSAERLKGVDSTLKIQPAKLEDSAVYLCASRPTGGSYGYTFGSGTRLTVV.

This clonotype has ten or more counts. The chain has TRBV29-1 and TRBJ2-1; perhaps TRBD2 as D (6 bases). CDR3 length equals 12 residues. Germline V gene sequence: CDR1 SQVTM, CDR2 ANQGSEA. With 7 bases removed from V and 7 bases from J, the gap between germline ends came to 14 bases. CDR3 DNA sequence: TGCAGCGGGGGGTGGGGGAGGAATGAGCAGTTCTTC. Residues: CSGGWGRNEQFF.

In DNA form, the CDR3 reads TGTGCCAGCAGTAAGCGGGAGGGCCCGCTTGGAGATACGCAGTATTTT. Translating gives CASSKREGPLGDTQYF. The chain uses TRBV6-1 and TRBJ2-3; 10 bases align to TRBD2. Trimming removed 5 bases from V and 5 bases from J; junction bases left unmatched: 10. Germline CDR1 reads MNHNS; CDR2 reads SASEGT. The CDR3 covers 16 residues.

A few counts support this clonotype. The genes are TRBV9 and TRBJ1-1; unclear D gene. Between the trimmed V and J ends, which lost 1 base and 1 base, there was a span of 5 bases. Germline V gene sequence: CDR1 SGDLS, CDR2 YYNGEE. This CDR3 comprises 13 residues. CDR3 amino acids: CASSVSTNTEAFF. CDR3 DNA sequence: TGTGCCAGCAGCGTATCAACGAACACTGAAGCTTTCTTT.

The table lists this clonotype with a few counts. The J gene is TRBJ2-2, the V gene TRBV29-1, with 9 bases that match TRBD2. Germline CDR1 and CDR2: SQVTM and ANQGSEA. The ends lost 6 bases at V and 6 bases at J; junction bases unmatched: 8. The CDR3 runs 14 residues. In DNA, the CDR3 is TGCAGCGTCTACTTAGCGGGAGAAGCCGGGGAGCTGTTTTTT. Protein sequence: CSVYLAGEAGELFF.

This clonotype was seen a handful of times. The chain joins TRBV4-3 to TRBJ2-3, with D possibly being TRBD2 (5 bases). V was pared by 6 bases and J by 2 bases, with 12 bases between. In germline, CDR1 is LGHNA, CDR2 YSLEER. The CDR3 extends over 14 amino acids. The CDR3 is CASRGSKPTDTQYF. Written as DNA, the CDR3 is TGCGCCAGCAGAGGGAGTAAACCCACAGATACGCAGTATTTT.

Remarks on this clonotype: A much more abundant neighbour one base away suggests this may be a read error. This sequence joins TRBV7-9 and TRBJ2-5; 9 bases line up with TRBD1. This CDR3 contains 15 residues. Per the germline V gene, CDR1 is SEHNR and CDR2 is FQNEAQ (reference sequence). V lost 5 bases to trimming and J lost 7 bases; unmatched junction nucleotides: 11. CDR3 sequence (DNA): TGTGCCAGCAGCCTACCGGGACAGGGCATCGGGACCCAGTACTTC. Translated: CASSLPGQGIGTQYF.

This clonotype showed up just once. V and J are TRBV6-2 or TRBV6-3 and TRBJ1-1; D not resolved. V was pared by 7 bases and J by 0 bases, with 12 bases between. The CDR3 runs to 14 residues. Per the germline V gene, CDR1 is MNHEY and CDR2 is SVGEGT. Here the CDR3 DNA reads TGTGCCAGCAAGGTACGCCCAATGAACACTGAAGCTTTCTTT. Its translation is CASKVRPMNTEAFF.

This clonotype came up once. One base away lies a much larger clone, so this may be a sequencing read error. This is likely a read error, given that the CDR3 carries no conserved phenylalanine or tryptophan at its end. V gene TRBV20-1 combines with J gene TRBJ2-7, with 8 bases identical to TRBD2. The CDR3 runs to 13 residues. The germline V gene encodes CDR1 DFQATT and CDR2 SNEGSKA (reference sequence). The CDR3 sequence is CSAIRTSSHEQYL. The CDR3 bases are TGCAGTGCTATACGGACTAGCTCCCACGAGCAGTACCTC.

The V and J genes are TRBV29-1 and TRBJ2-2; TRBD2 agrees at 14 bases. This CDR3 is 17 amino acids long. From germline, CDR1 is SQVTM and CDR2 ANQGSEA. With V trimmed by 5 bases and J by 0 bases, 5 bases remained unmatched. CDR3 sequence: CSVRGLAGGSNTGELFF. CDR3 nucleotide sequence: TGCAGCGTTCGTGGACTAGCGGGGGGCTCGAACACCGGGGAGCTGTTTTTT.

CDR3 loop: CASGPLAGGRYEQYF. The CDR3 bases are TGTGCCAGCGGACCTCTCGCGGGAGGTCGGTACGAGCAGTACTTC. The V gene is TRBV6-1, the J gene TRBJ2-7; TRBD2 aligns across 8 bases. Losses at the gene ends were 8 bases for V and 4 bases for J; bases not matched to a gene: 13. Germline CDR1 is MNHNS and CDR2 is SASEGT. There are 15 residues in the CDR3.

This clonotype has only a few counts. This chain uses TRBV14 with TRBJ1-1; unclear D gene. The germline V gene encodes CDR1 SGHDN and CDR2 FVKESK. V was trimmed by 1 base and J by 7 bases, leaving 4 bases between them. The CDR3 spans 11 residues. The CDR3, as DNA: TGTGCCAGCAGCCAAGGATATGAAGCTTTCTTT. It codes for CASSQGYEAFF.